These 5 T cell receptor beta chains were all obtained from the same sample, sequenced in a study of T cells in Graves' hyperthyroidism and ophthalmopathy. Template material for amplifying TCR beta CDR3 regions consisted of RNA transcripts. An initial round of RT-PCR targeting the TCR CDR3 relied on the HTBI primer set. A single record per CDR3 protein comes from TCRdb applying MiXCR to the multiplex PCR reads. The sample yields fewer than 500,000 distinct CDR3 sequences, 14% to 15% seen once. The sequenced sample consisted of blood. The origin of the receptors is a man between 18 and 35 years old with Graves' ophthalmopathy.

This clonotype was recorded many times. The chain employs TRBV13 and TRBJ1-1; 8 nucleotides agree with TRBD1. The CDR3 extends over 13 amino acids. V dropped 5 bases and J dropped 8; count of bases not matched to a gene: 7. Germline V gene data show CDR1 as PRHDT and CDR2 as FYEKMQ (reference sequence). CDR3 loop: CASSHSGTGEAFF. Here the CDR3 DNA reads TGTGCCAGCAGCCATAGCGGGACAGGCGAAGCTTTCTTT.

This clonotype was detected a few times. J is TRBJ2-5 and V is TRBV18; the match to TRBD2 covers 11 bases. The CDR3 consists of 15 residues. The germline CDR1 and CDR2 sequences are KGHSH and LQKENI. Unmatched junction bases numbered 5, after V lost 3 bases and J lost 5 bases. The CDR3 DNA reads TGTGCCAGCTCACCGGCTAGCGGGGGGCAGGAGACCCAGTACTTC. Protein: CASSPASGGQETQYF.

The chain uses TRBV5-6 and TRBJ1-4; D ambiguous. The V end was cut by 5 bases, the J end by 8 bases, with 16 bases between. The CDR3 has 14 amino acids. Germline assignment: CDR1 SGHDT and CDR2 YYEEEE. The chain's CDR3 is CASSFGRPTEKLFF. The DNA for the CDR3 is TGTGCCAGCAGTTTCGGGCGGCCTACCGAAAAACTGTTTTTT.

The chain employs TRBV9 and TRBJ2-5, with D unresolved. Germline lookup yields CDR1 SGDLS and CDR2 YYNGEE. V was trimmed by 0 bases and J by 6 bases, leaving 3 bases between them. This CDR3 region has 11 residues. Here the CDR3 DNA reads TGTGCCAGCAGCGTAGTAAAGACCCAGTACTTC. As protein: CASSVVKTQYF.

The count of this clonotype is one. A much bigger clone sits one base away, suggesting this may be a read error. J is TRBJ1-1 and V is TRBV18; perhaps TRBD1 as D (5 bases). Trimming removed 1 base at V and 0 bases at J, with 12 bases between. This CDR3 is 16 amino acids long. Looked up from germline, CDR1 is KGHSH and CDR2 is LQKENI. Here the CDR3 DNA reads TGTGCCAGCTCACCACGGACCGGGACGGTGAACACTGAAGCTTTCTTT. Its protein product is CASSPRTGTVNTEAFF.